This TCR beta chain was sequenced in a study of response to subunit inactivated influenza vaccine. TCRdb independently ran MiXCR on the RT-PCR reads; one entry per CDR3 protein. Here the sample spans just under 250,000 distinct CDR3 sequences, 10% to 15% being singletons. CDR3 length equals 15 residues. Trimming cost V 5 bases and J 4 bases, with 12 bases left between them. Germline V lookup: CDR1 SGHAT, CDR2 FQDESV (reference sequence). The clonotype was recovered from a man aged 50 to 59 who received an inactivated influenza vaccine. The source was non-naive T cells sorted from PBMCs, collected 14 days before vaccination. The J gene is TRBJ1-6, the V gene TRBV11-1; D not certain. The CDR3 protein is CASSLDLTYNSPLHF. As DNA, the CDR3 is TGTGCCAGCAGCCTCGACTTGACTTATAATTCACCCCTCCACTTT.